A selection of T cell receptor beta chains follows, all from one sample in a study of cytomegalovirus exposure and HLA in healthy donors. Profiling relied on immunoSEQ multiplex PCR, and the TCRdb table lists in-frame clones only, not all of them. The sample includes 100,000 to 150,000 clones, about 80% of them seen just once. Source material: PBMCs. The source is a woman aged 40 to 50 in good health and CMV-seropositive. The CDR3 runs from the conserved cysteine through the conserved F or W. D genes are given only for firm matches. Size is stated for part of the rows, as once, few or many counts, or as a class when the clone is expanded.

TRBV12-5	TRBJ1-1	TRBD1	.	CASATGGNTEAFF	TGTGCTAGCGCAACAGGGGGCAACACTGAAGCTTTCTTT
TRBV25-1	TRBJ2-7	TRBD2	.	CASSDPDAGGSGEQYF	TGTGCCAGCAGTGATCCCGACGCGGGAGGCTCAGGCGAGCAGTACTTC
TRBV5-1	TRBJ1-4	.	.	CASSVQGEKLFF	TGCGCCAGCAGCGTCCAGGGGGAAAAACTGTTTTTT
TRBV18	TRBJ2-7	.	.	CASSPGQREQYF	TGTGCCAGCTCACCAGGACAGCGCGAGCAGTACTTC
TRBV30	TRBJ2-2	.	.	CAWTPIGDMLGRELFF	TGTGCCTGGACCCCTATCGGGGACATGTTGGGTAGGGAGCTGTTTTTT
TRBV7-9	TRBJ2-7	TRBD2	few	CASSPGGGAYEQYF	TGTGCCAGCAGCCCGGGGGGGGGCGCCTACGAGCAGTACTTC
TRBV6-4	TRBJ2-3	TRBD2	few	CASSDQTSGTPDTQYF	TGTGCCAGCAGTGACCAAACTAGCGGGACTCCAGATACGCAGTATTTT
TRBV7-3	TRBJ2-7	TRBD2	.	CASSLGTSGSSAYEQYF	TGTGCCAGCAGCTTAGGGACTAGCGGGAGTAGTGCCTACGAGCAGTACTTC
TRBV7-6	TRBJ2-7	TRBD1	.	CASSLEGQGGTQYF	TGTGCCAGCAGCTTAGAGGGACAGGGTGGGACTCAGTACTTC
TRBV9	TRBJ2-3	TRBD2	few	CASSVGGPGGTDTQYF	TGTGCCAGCAGCGTAGGAGGGCCGGGAGGGACAGATACGCAGTATTTT
TRBV27	TRBJ2-2	.	.	CAGSTGPGELFF	TGTGCCGGCAGCACCGGTCCCGGGGAGCTGTTTTTT
TRBV5-1	TRBJ2-1	.	once	CASSPGQLNEQFF	TGCGCCAGCAGCCCCGGACAGCTTAATGAGCAGTTCTTC
TRBV28	TRBJ2-1	.	.	CASSPQGIPGNEQFF	TGTGCCAGCAGTCCGCAGGGGATCCCGGGAAATGAGCAGTTCTTC
TRBV7-9	TRBJ2-2	TRBD1	.	CASSSLRGTGNTGELFF	TGTGCCAGCAGCTCATTGCGTGGGACAGGGAACACCGGGGAGCTGTTTTTT
TRBV19	TRBJ2-2	TRBD2	.	CASSSGRADTGELFF	TGTGCCAGTAGTAGCGGGAGGGCGGACACCGGGGAGCTGTTTTTT
TRBV7-8	TRBJ1-1	.	.	CASTDYSVGTEAFF	TGTGCCAGCACTGACTACTCAGTAGGCACTGAAGCTTTCTTT
TRBV7-9	TRBJ2-1	.	.	CAIISYNEQFF	TGTGCCATTATCTCCTACAATGAGCAGTTCTTC
TRBV6-5	TRBJ2-7	TRBD2	.	CASRQAGGVANEQYF	TGTGCCAGCAGACAGGCGGGGGGAGTCGCCAACGAGCAGTACTTC
TRBV14	TRBJ2-3	.	.	CASSQGPFTDTQYF	TGTGCCAGCAGCCAAGGGCCTTTCACAGATACGCAGTATTTT
TRBV9	TRBJ2-1	.	.	CASSGIGGLRDQFF	TGTGCCAGCAGCGGTATAGGGGGTCTGAGGGATCAGTTCTTC
TRBV20-1	TRBJ1-1	.	.	CSARFGSEAFF	TGCAGTGCTAGATTTGGGAGTGAAGCTTTCTTT
TRBV7-9	TRBJ2-7	.	once	CASSLGHSTNYEQYF	TGTGCCAGCAGCTTAGGCCATAGTACCAACTACGAGCAGTACTTC
TRBV5-1	TRBJ1-1	.	.	CASSSEPGGDTEAFF	TGCGCCAGCAGCTCAGAACCCGGGGGGGACACTGAAGCTTTCTTT
TRBV27	TRBJ2-2	TRBD1	.	CASSSMTGARNTGELFF	TGTGCCAGCAGTTCGATGACAGGGGCGAGGAACACCGGGGAGCTGTTTTTT
TRBV29-1	TRBJ2-3	TRBD1	.	CSVAGGSTDTQYF	TGCAGCGTTGCAGGGGGAAGCACAGATACGCAGTATTTT
TRBV18	TRBJ2-1	.	.	CASSLNNEQFF	TGTGCCAGCTCACTCAACAATGAGCAGTTCTTC
TRBV28	TRBJ2-7	TRBD1	.	CASRAGGTIYEQYF	TGTGCCAGCAGGGCAGGGGGCACAATCTACGAGCAGTACTTC
TRBV9	TRBJ2-3	.	.	CASSGAAGSTDTQYF	TGTGCCAGCTCAGGTGCTGCTGGTAGCACAGATACGCAGTATTTT
TRBV6-5	TRBJ2-1	.	.	CASSSKRPGHYNEQFF	TGTGCCAGCAGTTCCAAGCGTCCAGGACACTACAATGAGCAGTTCTTC
TRBV9	TRBJ2-1	.	.	CASSQATHRAYNEQFF	TGTGCCAGCAGTCAAGCAACACACAGAGCCTACAATGAGCAGTTCTTC
TRBV7-8	TRBJ2-4	.	.	CASSLGLKQGSPSLAKNIQYF	TGTGCCAGCAGCTTAGGCCTAAAACAGGGCTCCCCCAGCCTAGCCAAAAACATTCAGTACTTC
TRBV6-4	TRBJ2-3	.	.	CASSDGTGVRADTQYF	TGTGCCAGCAGTGACGGAACGGGAGTGAGAGCAGATACGCAGTATTTT
TRBV11-2	TRBJ2-7	TRBD2	.	CASSLGTSGYEQYF	TGTGCCAGCAGCCTTGGGACTAGCGGGTACGAGCAGTACTTC
TRBV6-6	TRBJ2-2	TRBD1	once	CASSSQGARGELFF	TGTGCCAGCAGTTCGCAGGGGGCACGGGGGGAGCTGTTTTTT
TRBV7-2	TRBJ2-2	.	once	CASSLLGGGELFF	TGTGCCAGCAGCTTACTCGGCGGCGGGGAGCTGTTTTTT
TRBV6-4	TRBJ2-2	.	few	CASSDGTSTGELFF	TGTGCCAGCAGTGACGGGACTTCAACCGGGGAGCTGTTTTTT
TRBV28	TRBJ2-5	.	.	CASSPPSWEQYF	TGTGCCAGCAGTCCCCCCTCGTGGGAGCAGTACTTC
TRBV7-3	TRBJ2-1	TRBD1	.	CASSLYRSSTGRGLGDEQFF	TGTGCCAGCAGCCTCTACCGATCATCTACCGGTAGGGGGCTTGGGGATGAGCAGTTCTTC
TRBV29-1	TRBJ2-7	TRBD1	.	CSVEGDRGSDEQYF	TGCAGCGTTGAAGGGGACAGGGGAAGCGACGAGCAGTACTTC
TRBV9	TRBJ2-1	.	.	CASSVGLERDNEQFF	TGTGCCAGCAGCGTAGGGCTGGAGAGAGACAATGAGCAGTTCTTC
TRBV9	TRBJ1-2	TRBD1	.	CASSNNRGTDYGYTF	TGTGCCAGCAGCAATAACAGGGGGACTGACTATGGCTACACCTTC
TRBV7-9	TRBJ1-1	.	.	CASSLSKTVEAFF	TGTGCCAGCAGCTTATCAAAAACGGTTGAAGCTTTCTTT
TRBV5-5	TRBJ1-2	TRBD1	.	CASSPGTGGAYGYTF	TGTGCCAGCAGCCCTGGGACAGGGGGCGCCTATGGCTACACCTTC
TRBV4-2	TRBJ2-3	TRBD2	few	CASSQSASGRSTDTQYF	TGTGCCAGCAGCCAGTCCGCTAGCGGGAGGAGCACAGATACGCAGTATTTT
TRBV6-5	TRBJ2-7	.	.	CASSYSVVYYEQYF	TGTGCCAGCAGTTACTCGGTGGTCTACTACGAGCAGTACTTC